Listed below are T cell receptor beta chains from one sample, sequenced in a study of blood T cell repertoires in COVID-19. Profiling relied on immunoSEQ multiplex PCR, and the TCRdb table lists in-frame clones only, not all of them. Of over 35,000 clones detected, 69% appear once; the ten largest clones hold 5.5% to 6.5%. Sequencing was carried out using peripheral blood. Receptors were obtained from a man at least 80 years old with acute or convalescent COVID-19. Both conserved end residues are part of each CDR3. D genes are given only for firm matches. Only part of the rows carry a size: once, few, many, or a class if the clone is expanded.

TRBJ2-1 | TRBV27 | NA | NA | CASSLLSGFSYNEQFF | TGTGCCAGCAGTTTACTTAGCGGCTTCTCCTACAATGAGCAGTTCTTC
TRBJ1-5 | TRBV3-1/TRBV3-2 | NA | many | CASSQDMSGGGNQPQHF | TGTGCCAGCAGCCAAGATATGTCAGGCGGGGGCAATCAGCCCCAGCATTTT
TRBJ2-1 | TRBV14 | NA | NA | CASSHGTGCLAYDEQFF | TGTGCCAGCAGCCACGGAACAGGGTGTCTAGCCTACGATGAGCAGTTCTTC
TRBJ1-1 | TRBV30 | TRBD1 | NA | CAWSLGQGVGTEAFF | TGTGCCTGGAGTCTAGGGCAGGGGGTAGGCACTGAAGCTTTCTTT
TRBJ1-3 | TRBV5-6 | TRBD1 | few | CASSLGQGPRTIYF | TGTGCCAGCAGCTTAGGACAGGGGCCACGAACCATATATTTT
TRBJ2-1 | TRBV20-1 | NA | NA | CSASGPYNEQFF | TGCAGTGCTAGTGGGCCCTACAATGAGCAGTTCTTC
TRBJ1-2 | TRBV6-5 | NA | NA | CASSRGGGRGYTF | TGTGCCAGCAGTAGGGGCGGGGGGCGAGGCTACACCTTC
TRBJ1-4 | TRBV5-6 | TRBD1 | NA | CASSAYRGNEKLFF | TGTGCCAGCAGCGCCTACAGGGGTAATGAAAAACTGTTTTTT
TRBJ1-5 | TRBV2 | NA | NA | CASSEAGRNSNQPQHF | TGTGCCAGCAGTGAAGCGGGCAGGAATAGCAATCAGCCCCAGCATTTT
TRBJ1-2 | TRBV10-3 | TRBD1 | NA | CAISGGQKGSYGYTF | TGTGCCATCAGTGGGGGACAGAAAGGTTCCTATGGCTACACCTTC
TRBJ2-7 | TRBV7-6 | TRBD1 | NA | CASSLVDRSSEQYF | TGTGCCAGCAGCTTAGTGGACAGGAGCTCCGAGCAGTACTTC
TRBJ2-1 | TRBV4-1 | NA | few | CASSPGTHNEQFF | TGCGCCAGCAGCCCGGGGACTCACAATGAGCAGTTCTTC
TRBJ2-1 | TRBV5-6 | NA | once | CASSLSGNEQFF | TGTGCCAGCAGCCTTTCGGGCAATGAGCAGTTCTTC
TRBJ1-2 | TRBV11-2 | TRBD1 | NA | CASSLGRTGGSGYTF | TGTGCCAGCAGCTTGGGCCGGACAGGGGGAAGTGGCTACACCTTC
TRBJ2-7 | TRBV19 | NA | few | CASSISVSRPSSYEQYF | TGTGCCAGTAGTATTTCAGTTTCTAGACCGAGCTCCTACGAGCAGTACTTC
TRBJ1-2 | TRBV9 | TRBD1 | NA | CASSAGTGGHYGYTF | TGTGCCAGCAGCGCAGGGACAGGGGGCCACTATGGCTACACCTTC
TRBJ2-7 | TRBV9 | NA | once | CASSSDTSEQYF | TGTGCCAGCAGCTCCGACACCTCCGAGCAGTACTTC
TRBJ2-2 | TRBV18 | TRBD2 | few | CASSPRTSGRTGELFF | TGTGCCAGCTCACCAAGGACTAGCGGGAGAACCGGGGAGCTGTTTTTT
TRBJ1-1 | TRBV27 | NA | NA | CASSPLGTGTSKTEAFF | TGTGCCAGCAGTCCCCTGGGGACGGGGACTAGTAAAACTGAAGCTTTCTTT
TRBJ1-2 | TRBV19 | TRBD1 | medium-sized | CAAGQGNYGYTF | TGTGCCGCAGGACAGGGAAACTATGGCTACACCTTC
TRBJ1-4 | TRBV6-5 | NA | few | CASSYPKGGTNEKLFF | TGTGCCAGCAGTTACCCAAAGGGAGGAACTAATGAAAAACTGTTTTTT
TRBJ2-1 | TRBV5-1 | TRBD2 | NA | CASSLETSGRTGEQFF | TGCGCCAGCAGCTTGGAGACTAGCGGGAGGACGGGTGAGCAGTTCTTC
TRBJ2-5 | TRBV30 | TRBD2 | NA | CASGLAGSLETQYF | TGTGCCTCCGGACTAGCGGGGAGTCTAGAGACCCAGTACTTC
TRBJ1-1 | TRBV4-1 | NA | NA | CASSPGRGGTEAFF | TGCGCCAGCAGCCCTGGCCGGGGGGGCACTGAAGCTTTCTTT
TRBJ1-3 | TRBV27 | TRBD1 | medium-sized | CASSSIGGGNTIYF | TGTGCCAGCAGTTCAATAGGGGGCGGAAACACCATATATTTT
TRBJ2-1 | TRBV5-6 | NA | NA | CASSATYHRAAYNEQFF | TGTGCCAGCAGCGCGACCTATCACAGGGCGGCCTACAATGAGCAGTTCTTC
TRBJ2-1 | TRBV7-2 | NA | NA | CASSLATEADEQFF | TGTGCCAGCAGCTTAGCGACAGAGGCGGATGAGCAGTTCTTC
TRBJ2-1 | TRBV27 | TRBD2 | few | CASTVRGLAGYNEQFF | TGTGCCAGCACCGTTAGGGGACTAGCGGGTTACAATGAGCAGTTCTTC
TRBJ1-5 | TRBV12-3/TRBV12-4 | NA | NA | CAIAGGNQPQHF | TGTGCCATCGCGGGAGGCAATCAGCCCCAGCATTTT
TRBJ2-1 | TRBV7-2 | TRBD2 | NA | CASRPGTSVLNEQFF | TGTGCCAGCAGGCCCGGGACTAGCGTCCTCAATGAGCAGTTCTTC
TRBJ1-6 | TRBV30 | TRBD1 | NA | CAWTGQYNSPLHF | TGTGCCTGGACGGGACAGTATAATTCACCCCTCCACTTT
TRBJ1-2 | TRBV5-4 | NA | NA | CASSFRGAYGYTF | TGTGCCAGCAGCTTCCGTGGGGCCTATGGCTACACCTTC
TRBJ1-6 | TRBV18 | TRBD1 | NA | CASSPFDRDRSNSPLHF | TGTGCCAGCTCACCGTTCGACCGGGACAGGAGTAATTCACCCCTCCACTTT
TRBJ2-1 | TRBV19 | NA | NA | CASSIARASNEQFF | TGTGCCAGTAGTATCGCGAGGGCGAGTAATGAGCAGTTCTTC
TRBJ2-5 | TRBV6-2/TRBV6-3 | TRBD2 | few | CASSPEILAGAPETQYF | TGTGCCAGCAGCCCCGAAATCCTAGCGGGAGCGCCAGAGACCCAGTACTTC
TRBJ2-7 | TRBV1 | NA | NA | CTSSQKAGQGDEQYF | TGCACCAGCAGCCAAAAAGCCGGACAGGGAGACGAGCAGTACTTC
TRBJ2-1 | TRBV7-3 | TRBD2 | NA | CASSLSGGPYNEQFF | TGTGCCAGCAGCCTCAGCGGGGGGCCCTACAATGAGCAGTTCTTC
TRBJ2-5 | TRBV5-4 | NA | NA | CASSLRGETQYF | TGTGCCAGCAGCTTGCGGGGGGAGACCCAGTACTTC
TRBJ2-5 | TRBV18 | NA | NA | CASTQKLQETQYF | TGTGCCAGCACACAGAAACTCCAAGAGACCCAGTACTTC
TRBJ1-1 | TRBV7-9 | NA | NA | CASSLAGEGEAFF | TGTGCCAGCAGCTTAGCGGGTGAGGGCGAAGCTTTCTTT
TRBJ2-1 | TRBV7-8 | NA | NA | CASTPGGRSYNEQFF | TGTGCCAGCACCCCAGGGGGGAGATCCTACAATGAGCAGTTCTTC
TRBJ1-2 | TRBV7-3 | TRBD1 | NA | CASSPAGVGDSHYTF | TGTGCCAGCAGCCCGGCAGGAGTGGGGGACAGCCACTACACCTTC